This T cell receptor beta chain was captured in a study of T cell responses to AZD1222 COVID-19 vaccine (dated by TCRdb to 2020 to 2023). A note on the overall study: Because spike-specific TCR depth and breadth did not differ between the two schedules, AZD1222 recipients who got a second dose at roughly 4 weeks were pooled with those who got a second dose at roughly 12 weeks. TCR sequencing was performed for fewer than 250 trial participants, of whom around 210 were given two doses of AZD1222 and around 25 were given two doses of MenACWY control vaccine. Trial participants were enrolled into age subgroups of 18-55, 56-69 and 70-plus years, which contained about 150, 28 and 57 TCR-sequenced participants, respectively. What the study reported, not specific to this receptor: Epitopes outside the regions mutated in the B.1.351 and B.1.1.7 variants were reportedly recognized by nearly half of the unique spike-specific TCRs. The vaccine-associated CD4 TCRs covered the entire spike protein, and the dominant responses fell in regions 160-218 and 743-854. Most participants were white British and females outnumbered males, and the authors suggested that clonal diversity may have been underestimated. The 56-69-year group was small, and its depth increase did not reach significance, likely because of low power. Because no samples from the day 14 peak response were available, repertoires could be characterized only after the peak T cell response. Conclusions about previously exposed vaccinees were limited because only a handful of AZD1222 recipients were SARS-CoV-2 seropositive at baseline. A significant rise in spike-specific TCR breadth and depth was observed after two AZD1222 doses relative to day 0 and relative to MenACWY recipients.

The CDR3 regions of human TCRbeta chains were subjected to immunosequencing. The study's own analysis went as follows. Repertoire TCRs were matched against a reference library of SARS-CoV-2-specific TCRs generated with the MIRA antigen-specificity platform. Breadth was defined as the fraction of unique TCRs that were SARS-CoV-2-associated. Depth was defined as the fraction of total T cells that were SARS-CoV-2-associated. Each spike-specific TCR was assigned to its reactive spike region and to a CD4 or CD8 class using the MIRA data. Log10-transformed breadth and depth values were compared by one-way ANOVA with Sidak's multiple comparisons tests. TCRdb provides this immuneACCESS table in a form limited to in-frame rearrangements. Some clones are lacking; in checked studies, under half of them reflect an unresolved V gene, and why the rest are absent is not known. That table supplies the V and J calls and clone size; D and trimming were determined from the DNA. The sample table holds roughly 100,000 clones, of which 70% to 90% were seen once. In total, the top ten clones hold 4% to 6% of the sample.

In light of the paper, this sample's time point label describes: baseline before first vaccination. Vaccinee samples came from UK trials COV001 and COV002, including a single-blind randomized controlled phase 2/3 trial of AZD1222 (ChAdOx1 nCoV-19) in healthy adults. Trial participant PBMC samples were collected at day 0 and day 28 after the second dose for TCRbeta chain sequencing. As for this clone: This receptor's antigen is unknown. Base quality data are lacking; no much larger clone is found one base away.

Including cysteine and phenylalanine, the CDR3 has 23 amino acids. Only the CDR3 portion is preserved as DNA: 69 bases, with reading frame beginning at the first base. The rearranged segments are TRBV21-1 and TRBJ2-5; the table assigns TRBD2, which was not confirmed against the DNA. TRBV21-1 is labeled a pseudogene. The sequencing used peripheral blood, collected on day 0 of AZD1222 vaccination. This sequence was found in an adult in good health. For the CDR3, the sequence is CASRPYRTSTRNRREGVRETQYF. The nucleotide sequence reads as follows: TGTGCCAGCAGACCATATCGAACGTCGACTAGGAATAGGAGGGAGGGTGTTCGGGAGACCCAGTACTTC.